This entry features one T cell receptor beta chain sequence. Its antigen is currently unknown. This sample is part of a study of a mutant IDH1 vaccine in newly diagnosed glioma. The CDR3 totals 13 residues. Germline loops: CDR1 MNHEY, CDR2 SMNVEV (reference sequence). Between the trimmed V and J ends, which lost 5 bases and 5 bases, there was a span of 13 bases. Assay used: immunoSEQ multiplex PCR; TCRdb lists only in-frame clones, some missing. The repertoire includes tens of thousands of clones, roughly 90% of them detected once, and roughly 0.56% sits in the top ten. Time point in this sample: week 5, during vaccination. Each dose delivered 300 ug of mutant IDH1 20-mer peptide subcutaneously with imiquimod. The study, taken as a whole, reports: Immune responses arising from the vaccine appeared in about 94% of patients.

The sample consisted of PBMCs, taken from a glioma patient whose treatment included an IDH1 peptide vaccine. J is TRBJ2-7 and V is TRBV27; a possible D gene is TRBD1 (6 bases). The sequence was obtained from a woman aged 50 to 60 with glioma. CDR3 residues: CASSATGFDEQYF. The CDR3 DNA follows: TGTGCCAGCAGTGCAACAGGGTTCGACGAGCAGTACTTC.